What follows are 25 T cell receptor beta chains derived from one specimen sequenced in a study of technical replicates of blood from four donors. Only in-frame clones appear in the TCRdb table, and some are missing; sequencing was by immunoSEQ multiplex PCR. The sample gives tens of thousands of clones, 89% of which show up once; roughly 0.38% is in the top ten. What was sequenced was T cells isolated from PBMCs. The source is a human donor in good health.

This rearrangement joins TRBV7-9 to TRBJ2-1; 10 bases are a match to TRBD2. The CDR3 sequence is 16 residues long. V trimming: 0 bases; J trimming: 7 bases; junction bases outside the gene matches: 6. In germline, CDR1 is SEHNR, CDR2 FQNEAQ (reference sequence). CDR3 residues: CASSLASSGGRNEQFF. In nucleotides, the CDR3 is TGTGCCAGCAGCTTAGCGTCTAGCGGGGGACGGAATGAGCAGTTCTTC.

V is TRBV10-3 and J is TRBJ2-1; D remains unclear. The CDR3 covers 15 residues. Germline CDR1 ENHRY, CDR2 SYGVKD. V was cut by 0 bases and J by 7 bases, with 13 bases left in between. CDR3 residues: CAISESVRIGNEQFF. The CDR3 nucleotides read TGTGCCATCAGTGAGTCCGTGAGGATTGGGAATGAGCAGTTCTTC.

This chain connects TRBV6-5 to TRBJ1-2; the D gene is possibly TRBD1 (5 bases). V lost 4 bases and J 8 bases, leaving 11 bases between the germline ends. The CDR3 extends over 12 amino acids. CDR1 and CDR2 (germline): MNHEY, SVGAGI. In DNA form, the CDR3 reads TGTGCCAGCAGTTCCCTGGGGGGGGGCTACACCTTC. Its protein is CASSSLGGGYTF.

The V call is TRBV4-1, the J call TRBJ2-7, with 7 nucleotides matching TRBD2. The germline V gene encodes CDR1 MGHRA and CDR2 YSYEKL. V gave up 0 bases and J gave up 2 bases; unmatched junction bases: 10. The CDR3 spans 17 residues. CDR3 amino acids: CASSQDSQGGLPYEQYF. In DNA form, the CDR3 reads TGCGCCAGCAGCCAAGATTCCCAGGGAGGGTTGCCCTACGAGCAGTACTTC.

This clone was recorded a few times. V gene TRBV28 combines with J gene TRBJ1-4, with a tentative D call TRBD1 (5 bases). The germline gives CDR1 MDHEN, CDR2 SYDVKM. Between the trimmed V and J ends, which lost 5 bases and 11 bases, there was a span of 18 bases. The CDR3 has 14 amino acids. CDR3 nucleotide sequence: TGTGCCAGCAGTCCGGACGCTGGGACTGGGAAACTGTTTTTT. Encoded protein: CASSPDAGTGKLFF.

This chain uses TRBV6-6 with TRBJ2-7; D remains unclear. V lost 6 bases to trimming and J lost 2 bases, with 14 bases between them. Germline CDR1 is MNHNY and CDR2 is SVGAGI (reference sequence). The CDR3 loop spans 14 amino acids. CDR3 residues: CASRPSSTPYEQYF. Here the CDR3 DNA reads TGTGCCAGCAGACCCTCTTCTACTCCCTACGAGCAGTACTTC.

This CDR3 reads CASSSWTGYYEQYF. The CDR3 DNA reads as TGTGCCAGCAGCAGCTGGACAGGGTACTACGAGCAGTACTTC. The V gene is TRBV11-3, the J gene TRBJ2-7; 8 bases match TRBD1. With V trimmed by 5 bases and J by 3 bases, 6 bases remained unmatched. The CDR3 runs to 14 residues. From germline, CDR1 is SGHNT and CDR2 YENEEA.

The CDR3 loop reads CASSLQGWTGELFF. The CDR3 DNA reads TGTGCCAGTAGTCTCCAGGGTTGGACCGGGGAGCTGTTTTTT. This rearrangement joins TRBV19 to TRBJ2-2; tentative D call: TRBD1 (5 bases). The CDR3 consists of 14 residues. Deletions cut 5 bases from V and 5 bases from J, with 12 bases between. CDR1 and CDR2 from the germline V gene are LNHDA and SQIVND (reference sequence).

The chain joins TRBV5-4 to TRBJ2-3; D may be TRBD2 (5 bases). Germline CDR1 SGHNT, CDR2 YYREEE (reference sequence). The germline V and J ends were trimmed by 3 bases and 0 bases, with 11 bases remaining between them. The CDR3 is made up of 15 amino acids. The CDR3 loop reads CASSSKERSTDTQYF. CDR3 DNA sequence: TGTGCCAGCAGCTCTAAAGAGCGGAGCACAGATACGCAGTATTTT.

This chain uses TRBV7-2 with TRBJ2-3; 8 positions agree with TRBD2. V dropped 7 bases and J dropped 4; count of bases not matched to a gene: 4. The CDR3 consists of 13 residues. Germline CDR1 and CDR2: SGHTA and FQGNSA. CDR3 bases: TGTGCCAGCAAGAAGCGGGAGTCAGATACGCAGTATTTT. Its protein is CASKKRESDTQYF.

The chain has TRBV6-5 and TRBJ2-3; D is possibly TRBD2 (6 bases). The V gene lost 1 base and the J gene lost 3 bases, with 11 bases spanning the gap. The CDR3 runs to 15 residues. Germline V gives CDR1 MNHEY, CDR2 SVGAGI. CDR3 amino acids: CASSYYREMTDTQYF. The CDR3 nucleotides are TGTGCCAGCAGTTACTATCGGGAGATGACAGATACGCAGTATTTT.

The chain joins TRBV7-2 to TRBJ2-2, with a tentative D call TRBD1 (5 bases). Germline V gene lookup returns CDR1 SGHTA and CDR2 FQGNSA. Trimming took off 5 bases at V and 1 base at J, with 11 bases between the two ends. The CDR3 is 15 amino acids. In DNA, the CDR3 is TGTGCCAGCAGCCAAGCAGGGTTGAACACCGGGGAGCTGTTTTTT. This sequence encodes CASSQAGLNTGELFF.

The rearrangement links TRBV2 to TRBJ2-7, with D unclear. Germline-derived CDR1 and CDR2 are SNHLY and FYNNEI. This CDR3 is 16 amino acids long. V lost 0 bases and J 0 bases, leaving 12 bases between the germline ends. CDR3 sequence: CASSEALTVSSYEQYF. The CDR3 DNA reads as TGTGCCAGCAGTGAAGCGCTTACAGTTAGCTCCTACGAGCAGTACTTC. Full variable domain (outside the CDR3, taken from reference TRBV2 and TRBJ2-7): EPEVTQTPSHQVTQMGQEVILRCVPISNHLYFYWYRQILGQKVEFLVSFYNNEISEKSEIFDDQFSVERPDGSNFTLKIRSTKLEDSAMYFCASSEALTVSSYEQYFGPGTRLTVT.

The chain employs TRBV4-2 and TRBJ2-5; 7 nucleotides align to TRBD1. The junction had 6 bases not matched to a gene; V was cut back by 0 bases and J by 5 bases. Germline lookup yields CDR1 LGHNA and CDR2 YNFKEQ. CDR3 size: 15 residues. The CDR3, as DNA: TGTGCCAGCAGCCAAGATTACAGGGGTAGGGAGACCCAGTACTTC. Translation: CASSQDYRGRETQYF.

The chain links TRBV15 to TRBJ1-5; D not certain. Germline CDR1 LNHNV, CDR2 YYDKDF (reference sequence). This CDR3 region has 14 residues. Trimming left V 1 base short and J 3 bases short, with 7 bases between. CDR3 residues: CATSRVAVNQPQHF. DNA of the CDR3: TGTGCCACCAGCAGAGTAGCAGTCAATCAGCCCCAGCATTTT.

The chain employs TRBV7-2 and TRBJ2-3; 9 bases line up with TRBD2. Germline V gene sequence: CDR1 SGHTA, CDR2 FQGNSA. This CDR3 has 16 residues. V was pared by 3 bases and J by 7 bases, with 11 bases of the junction left unmatched. The CDR3 DNA reads as TGTGCCAGCAGCTTGGGAAGAGCGGGAGGTTGGAATACGCAGTATTTT. It translates to CASSLGRAGGWNTQYF.

The rearrangement uses TRBV6-5 and TRBJ2-7; possibly TRBD2 for D (5 bases). Trimming took 7 bases from V and 0 from J, leaving 7 bases between them. Germline CDR1 reads MNHEY; CDR2 reads SVGAGI. This CDR3 is built from 12 residues. CDR3 sequence reads: CASTGISYEQYF. As DNA, the CDR3 is TGTGCCAGCACCGGGATCTCCTACGAGCAGTACTTC.

The chain joins TRBV5-4 to TRBJ2-1; TRBD2 matches 9 bases. The CDR3 is made up of 16 amino acids. Germline V gives CDR1 SGHNT, CDR2 YYREEE (reference sequence). The V gene end was trimmed by 4 bases and the J gene end by 7 bases; junction bases not matched to a gene: 12. CDR3 protein: CASSQPAGLAKNEQFF. For the CDR3, the DNA is TGTGCCAGCAGCCAACCCGCGGGACTAGCAAAAAATGAGCAGTTCTTC.

The chain links TRBV19 to TRBJ2-3, with a tentative D call TRBD1 (5 bases). Germline V gene data show CDR1 as LNHDA and CDR2 as SQIVND (reference sequence). The length of the CDR3 is 14 residues. V lost 3 bases to trimming and J lost 2 bases, with 9 bases between them. The CDR3 coding sequence is TGTGCCAGTAGTATTTGGGGCCCCACAGATACGCAGTATTTT. Its protein product is CASSIWGPTDTQYF.

The chain recombines TRBV9 with TRBJ2-7; TRBD2 matches at 9 bases. Trimming at V came to 4 bases and at J to 3 bases, leaving 5 bases not matched to a gene. The CDR3 spans 14 residues. Germline loops: CDR1 SGDLS, CDR2 YYNGEE. The CDR3 DNA reads TGTGCCAGCAGCTCTGGACTAGCGATCTACGAGCAGTACTTC. Amino acid sequence: CASSSGLAIYEQYF.

The chain is built from TRBV11-2 and TRBJ1-2; 9 nucleotides align to TRBD1. CDR1 SGHAT and CDR2 FQNNGV come from the germline V gene. Unmatched junction bases numbered 2, after V lost 1 base and J lost 5 bases. The CDR3 is made up of 14 amino acids. CDR3 coding DNA: TGTGCCAGCAGCTTAGCAGGACAGGGGTATGGCTACACCTTC. Its protein is CASSLAGQGYGYTF.

This clone was detected a few times. The gene calls are TRBV5-4 and TRBJ1-1; D might be TRBD1 (5 bases). The germline V gene encodes CDR1 SGHNT and CDR2 YYREEE (reference sequence). V shed 3 bases and J shed 6 bases, with 15 bases lying between them. This CDR3 contains 14 residues. The CDR3 bases are TGTGCCAGCAGCTACGGGTGGAGGGGACCTGAAGCTTTCTTT. It codes for CASSYGWRGPEAFF.

The rearrangement links TRBV5-1 to TRBJ2-5; 9 bases align to TRBD1. The CDR3 contains 19 residues. V lost 1 base, J lost 2 bases, and 15 bases stayed unmatched. Germline values: CDR1 SGHRS, CDR2 YFSETQ. The CDR3 DNA is TGCGCCAGCAGCTTGTACCCGGGACAGGGTAGTAATCGGCAAGAGACCCAGTACTTC. Its protein is CASSLYPGQGSNRQETQYF.

The chain uses TRBV5-8 and TRBJ1-1; 9 bases are shared with TRBD1. The germline gives CDR1 SGHTS, CDR2 YDEGEE. After removal of 0 bases from V and 7 bases from J, the junction contained 10 bases not matched to a gene. The CDR3 sequence is 16 residues long. The CDR3 DNA reads as TGTGCCAGCAGCTTGGCGGGAGGGACAGGGAGGTTTGAAGCTTTCTTT. Translating it yields CASSLAGGTGRFEAFF. Using reference TRBV5-8 and TRBJ1-1 for the parts outside the CDR3, the full variable domain is EAGVTQSPTHLIKTRGQQATLRCSPISGHTSVYWYQQALGLGLQFLLWYDEGEERNRGNFPPRFSGRQFPNYSSELNVNALELEDSALYLCASSLAGGTGRFEAFFGQGTRLTVV.

The chain recombines TRBV2 with TRBJ2-2, with a possible D match to TRBD1 (5 bases). Per germline, CDR1 SNHLY and CDR2 FYNNEI. The CDR3 length is 13 residues. The V and J ends lost 6 bases and 2 bases respectively, with 7 bases between them. The CDR3 loop is CASRGENTGELFF. CDR3 DNA sequence: TGTGCCAGCAGAGGGGAAAACACCGGGGAGCTGTTTTTT.